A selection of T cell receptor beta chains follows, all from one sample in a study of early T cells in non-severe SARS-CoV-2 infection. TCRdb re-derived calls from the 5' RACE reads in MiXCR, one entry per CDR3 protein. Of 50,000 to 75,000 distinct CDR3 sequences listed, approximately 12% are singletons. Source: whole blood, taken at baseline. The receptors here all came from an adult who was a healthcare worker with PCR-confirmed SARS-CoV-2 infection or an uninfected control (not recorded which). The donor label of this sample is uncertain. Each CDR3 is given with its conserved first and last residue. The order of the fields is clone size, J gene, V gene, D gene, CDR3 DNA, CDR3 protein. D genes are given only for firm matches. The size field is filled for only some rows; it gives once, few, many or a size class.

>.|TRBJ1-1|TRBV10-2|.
TGCGCCAGCAGTGTGACAGCATTGGATCATAATGAAGCTTTCTTT
CASSVTALDHNEAFF
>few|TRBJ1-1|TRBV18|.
TGTGCCAGCTCACCCGTCTCAGGGGTGAACACTGAAGCTTTCTTT
CASSPVSGVNTEAFF
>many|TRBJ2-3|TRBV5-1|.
TGCGCCAGCAGCTTATCACAGGTTACGGGGGCCACGCAGTATTTT
CASSLSQVTGATQYF
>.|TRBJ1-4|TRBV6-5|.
TGTGCCAGCAGTTACGGAGGGACCGAAAATGAAAAACTGTTTTTT
CASSYGGTENEKLFF
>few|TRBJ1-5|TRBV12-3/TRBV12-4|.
TGTGCCAGCAGTTTATCGTCAGGGAGGAATCAGCCCCAGCATTTT
CASSLSSGRNQPQHF
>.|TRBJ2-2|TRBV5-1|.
TGCGCCAGCAGCTTGGTTCCAGGGGACTCCGGGGAGCTGTTTTTT
CASSLVPGDSGELFF
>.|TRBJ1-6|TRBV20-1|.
TGCAGCGTCGGGGCGCGGGGCTATTCACCCCTCCACTTT
CSVGARGYSPLHF
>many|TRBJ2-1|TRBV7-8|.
TGTGCCAGCAGCGGCGGGCGGGGGCCACCCCGGGTGCATGAGCAGTTCTTC
CASSGGRGPPRVHEQFF
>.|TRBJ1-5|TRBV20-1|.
TGCAGTGCTAGAATGGGGATTAATCAGCCCCAGCATTTT
CSARMGINQPQHF
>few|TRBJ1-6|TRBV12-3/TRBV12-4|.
TGTGCCAGCAGTTTAGACAGAAATTCACCCCTCCACTTT
CASSLDRNSPLHF
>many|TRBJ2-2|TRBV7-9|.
TGTGCCAGCAGCTTAGGCCCCGGCGACACCGGGGAGCTGTTTTTT
CASSLGPGDTGELFF
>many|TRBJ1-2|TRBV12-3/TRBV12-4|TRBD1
TGTGCCAGCAGTCCGACAGGGCAGATTAACTATGGCTACACCTTC
CASSPTGQINYGYTF
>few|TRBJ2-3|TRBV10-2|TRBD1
TGCGCCAGCAGCAGGACAGGGCTTAACACAGATACGCAGTATTTT
CASSRTGLNTDTQYF
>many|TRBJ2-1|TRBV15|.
TGTGCCACCAGCAGAGCGCAGGGCCCTTACAATGAGCAGTTCTTC
CATSRAQGPYNEQFF
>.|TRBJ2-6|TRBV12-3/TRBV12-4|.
TGTGCCAGCAGAGACCTCGGGGGCGCTGGGGCCAACGTCCTGACTTTC
CASRDLGGAGANVLTF
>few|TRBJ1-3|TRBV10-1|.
TGCGCCAGCAGTGAGCCGAACGGAAACACCATATATTTT
CASSEPNGNTIYF
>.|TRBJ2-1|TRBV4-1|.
TGCGCCAGCAGCCAAGATGGACACAATGAGCAGTTCTTC
CASSQDGHNEQFF
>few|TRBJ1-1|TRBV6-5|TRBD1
TGTGCCAGTAAATATAAACCTCAGGGGGGCGTCACTGAAGCTTTCTTT
CASKYKPQGGVTEAFF
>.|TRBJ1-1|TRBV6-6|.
TGTGCCAGCAGTTACCCCCGGAGGGAACATAGGAACACTGAAGCTTTCTTT
CASSYPRREHRNTEAFF
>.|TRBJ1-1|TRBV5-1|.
TGCGCCAGCAGCTTGGGGGTTGTAGGTACTGAAGCTTTCTTT
CASSLGVVGTEAFF
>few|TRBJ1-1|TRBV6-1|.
TGTGCCAGCAGTGAACCTTCACAGGGACCAGCTTTCTTT
CASSEPSQGPAFF
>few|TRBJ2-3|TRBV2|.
TGTGCCAGCATGTCCTCCGCCAAGTATTTT
CASMSSAKYF
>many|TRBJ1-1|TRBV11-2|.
TGTGCCAGCAGCTTAGGTCTGGGATGGGACACTGAAGCTTTCTTT
CASSLGLGWDTEAFF
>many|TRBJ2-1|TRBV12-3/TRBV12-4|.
TGTGCCAGCAGTTGGGGGGAATTGACCTACAATGAGCAGTTCTTC
CASSWGELTYNEQFF
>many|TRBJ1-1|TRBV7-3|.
TGTGCCAGCAGCTCCACCCAGAACACTGAAGCTTTCTTT
CASSSTQNTEAFF
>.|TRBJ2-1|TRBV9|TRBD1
TGTGCCAGCAGCGTATTGGGACAGACTTACAATGAGCAGTTCTTC
CASSVLGQTYNEQFF
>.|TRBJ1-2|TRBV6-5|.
TGTGCCAGCCGAATCCGACACGTTACCCGGTGGTATGGCTACACCTTC
CASRIRHVTRWYGYTF
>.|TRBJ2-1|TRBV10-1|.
TGCGCCAGCAGTGACTCCCCGCTTCAGGGTGAGCAGTTCTTC
CASSDSPLQGEQFF
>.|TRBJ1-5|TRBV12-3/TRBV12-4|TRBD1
TGTGCCAGCAGGAGACAGGGTAATAGCAATCAGCCCCAGCATTTT
CASRRQGNSNQPQHF
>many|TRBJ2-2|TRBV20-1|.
TGCAGTGCTAGAGATGGTGGCGGCTTGAACACCGGGGAGCTGTTTTTT
CSARDGGGLNTGELFF
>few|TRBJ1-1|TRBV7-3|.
TGTGCCAGCAGCGGCGGGCCGAACACTGAAGCTTTCTTT
CASSGGPNTEAFF
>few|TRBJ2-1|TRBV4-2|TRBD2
TGTGCCAGCAGCCGAGCGGGGAACAATGAGCAGTTCTTC
CASSRAGNNEQFF
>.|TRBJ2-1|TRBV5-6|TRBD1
TGTGCCAGCAGCTTGGGGGACAGGACCTACAATGAGCAGTTCTTC
CASSLGDRTYNEQFF
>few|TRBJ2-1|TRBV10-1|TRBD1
TGCGCCAGCAGTGAGGGGACAGGGCAAGGTTATAATGAGCAGTTCTTC
CASSEGTGQGYNEQFF
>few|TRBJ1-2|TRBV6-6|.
TGTGCCAGCAACCGGGCGCACTATGGCTACACCTTC
CASNRAHYGYTF
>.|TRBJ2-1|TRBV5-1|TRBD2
TGCGCCAGCAGCTCCCAATGGACTAGCGGGGGGGCCACGGAGCGGTTCTTC
CASSSQWTSGGATERFF
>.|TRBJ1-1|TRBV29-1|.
TGCAGCGTCTTAGGACCGAGACCCAACACTGAAGCTTTCTTT
CSVLGPRPNTEAFF
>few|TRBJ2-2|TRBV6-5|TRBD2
TGTGCCAGCAAAATAAATAGCGGGGGGGCAGCCGGGGAGCTGTTTTTT
CASKINSGGAAGELFF
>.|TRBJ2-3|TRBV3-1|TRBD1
TGTGCCAGCAGTCCCACAGGGGGCGTCGATACGCAGTATTTT
CASSPTGGVDTQYF
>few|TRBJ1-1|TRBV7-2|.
TGTGCCAGCAGCTTCTGGACGAACACTGAAGCTTTCTTT
CASSFWTNTEAFF
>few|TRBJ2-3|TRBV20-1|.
TGCAGTGCCGGATATACGCAGTATTTT
CSAGYTQYF
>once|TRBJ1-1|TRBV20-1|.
TGCAGTGCTATTAAGGCGCTGAACACTGAAGCTTTCTTT
CSAIKALNTEAFF
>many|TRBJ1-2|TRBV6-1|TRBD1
TGTGCCAGCAGTGAAGGGGCCCGGACAGGGCAGCGTGGCTACACCTTC
CASSEGARTGQRGYTF
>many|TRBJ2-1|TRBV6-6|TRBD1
TGTGCCAGCAGTTCAGACAGGGGGCTCTACCCGAGCTCCTACAATGAGCAGTTCTTC
CASSSDRGLYPSSYNEQFF
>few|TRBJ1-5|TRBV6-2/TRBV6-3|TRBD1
TGTGCCAGCAGGCCCACCGGGACAGGAAATCAGCCCCAGCATTTT
CASRPTGTGNQPQHF
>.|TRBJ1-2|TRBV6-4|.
TGTGCCAGCAGTGAGGATTGGGAACACGGCGGAGGCTACACCTTC
CASSEDWEHGGGYTF
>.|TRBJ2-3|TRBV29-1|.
TGCAGCGTTACCCAGGGAGTCTATACGCAGTATTTT
CSVTQGVYTQYF
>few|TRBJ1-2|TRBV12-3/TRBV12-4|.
TGTGCCAGCAGTTTAGTAAGGCGGAGCTATGGCTACACCTTC
CASSLVRRSYGYTF
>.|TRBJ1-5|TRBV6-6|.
TGTGCCAGCAGGACAGAGAATCAGCCCCAGCATTTT
CASRTENQPQHF
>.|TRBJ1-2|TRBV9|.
TGTGCCAGCAGCGTAGCTCCCCGGACACCTAATGGCTACACCTTC
CASSVAPRTPNGYTF
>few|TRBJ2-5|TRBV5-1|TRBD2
TGCGCCAGCAGCTTGGGCCGGGCTAGCGGTCAAGAGACCCAGTACTTC
CASSLGRASGQETQYF
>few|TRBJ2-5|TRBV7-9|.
TGTGCCAGCAGCCCCCCCGGGCGGGTTCAGGAGACCCAGTACTTC
CASSPPGRVQETQYF
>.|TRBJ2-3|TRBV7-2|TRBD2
TGTGCCAGCAGCTTAAACTTAGCGGGGAGTCCGTATTTT
CASSLNLAGSPYF
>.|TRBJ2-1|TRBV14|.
TGTGCCAGCAGCCTTGGGAGAGGGGTATATGAGCAGTTCTTC
CASSLGRGVYEQFF
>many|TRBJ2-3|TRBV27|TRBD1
TGTGCCACAGGAACAGGGGGACCCACAGATACGCAGTATTTT
CATGTGGPTDTQYF